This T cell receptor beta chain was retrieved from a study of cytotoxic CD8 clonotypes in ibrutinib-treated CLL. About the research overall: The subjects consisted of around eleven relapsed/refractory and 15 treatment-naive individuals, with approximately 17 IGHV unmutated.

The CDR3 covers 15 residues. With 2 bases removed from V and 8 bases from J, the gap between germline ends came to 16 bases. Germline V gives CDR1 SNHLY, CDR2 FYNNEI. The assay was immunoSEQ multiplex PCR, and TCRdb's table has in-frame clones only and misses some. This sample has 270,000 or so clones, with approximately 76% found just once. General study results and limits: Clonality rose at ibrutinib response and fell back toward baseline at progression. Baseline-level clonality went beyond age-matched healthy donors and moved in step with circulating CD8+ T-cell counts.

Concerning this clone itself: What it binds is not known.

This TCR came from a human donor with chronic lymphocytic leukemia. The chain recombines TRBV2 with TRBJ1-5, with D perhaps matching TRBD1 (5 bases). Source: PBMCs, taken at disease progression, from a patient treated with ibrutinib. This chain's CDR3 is CASSEPLPLQEPQHF. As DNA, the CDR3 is TGTGCCAGCAGTGAACCCCTTCCCCTACAGGAGCCCCAGCATTTT.